This TCR beta chain was captured in a study of cytomegalovirus exposure and HLA in healthy donors. The PCR ran on 60 Vbeta and 13 Jbeta primers. Using immunoSEQ multiplex PCR, the repertoire was profiled, and TCRdb retains in-frame clones only, with some absent. The data hold more than 95,000 clones, with about four fifths observed a single time. About this clone itself: The same CDR3 arises from other DNA sequences in this sample as well.

CDR3 length: 14 amino acids. Germline V gene data show CDR1 as SGHTA and CDR2 as FQGNSA. The V and J ends lost 5 bases and 2 bases, in that order; junction bases with no gene match: 6. The sequence was obtained from a man aged 30 to 45 in good health and CMV-seropositive. The J gene is TRBJ2-7, the V gene TRBV7-2; 7 positions agree with TRBD1. The source material was PBMCs. In DNA form, the CDR3 reads TGTGCCAGCAGCCGAAACAGGGGCCCCTACGAGCAGTACTTC. As protein: CASSRNRGPYEQYF.